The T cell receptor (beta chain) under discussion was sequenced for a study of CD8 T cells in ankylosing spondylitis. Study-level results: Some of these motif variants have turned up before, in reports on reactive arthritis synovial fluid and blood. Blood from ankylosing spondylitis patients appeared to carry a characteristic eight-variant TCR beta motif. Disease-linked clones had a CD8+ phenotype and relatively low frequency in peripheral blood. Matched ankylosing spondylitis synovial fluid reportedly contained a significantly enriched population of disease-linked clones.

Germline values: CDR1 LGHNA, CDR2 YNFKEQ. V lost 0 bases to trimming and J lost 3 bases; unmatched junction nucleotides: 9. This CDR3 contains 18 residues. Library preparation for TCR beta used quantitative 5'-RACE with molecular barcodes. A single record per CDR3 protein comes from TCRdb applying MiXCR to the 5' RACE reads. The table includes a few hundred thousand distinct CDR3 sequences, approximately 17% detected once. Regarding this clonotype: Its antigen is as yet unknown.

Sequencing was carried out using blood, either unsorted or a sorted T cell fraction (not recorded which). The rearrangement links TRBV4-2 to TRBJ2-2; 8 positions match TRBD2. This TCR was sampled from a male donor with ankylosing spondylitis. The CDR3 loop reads CASSQDRRGGGYTGELFF. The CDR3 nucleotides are TGTGCCAGCAGCCAAGACCGAAGGGGCGGGGGGTACACCGGGGAGCTGTTTTTT.